This is a list of T cell receptor beta chains from one sample in a study of monozygotic twins with inflammatory bowel disease. Following a re-call of the 5' RACE reads, TCRdb has one entry per CDR3 protein and lacks DNA. This sample's clone table lists about 200,000 distinct CDR3 sequences. The specimen was blood. These receptor sequences come from a human donor with ulcerative colitis or Crohn's disease, or a healthy co-twin of an affected twin (not recorded which). CDR3s include the opening cysteine and the closing phenylalanine or tryptophan.

j_call v_call cdr3_aa
TRBJ1-1 TRBV2 CASSWGKPEAFF
TRBJ1-5 TRBV6-1 CASLTGGTYSNQPQHF
TRBJ2-5 TRBV7-9 CASSPLGSGSRTQYF
TRBJ1-2 TRBV5-1 CASSSLTAKDYGYTF
TRBJ1-1 TRBV7-9 CASSFKGTEAFF
TRBJ1-6 TRBV2 CASRVSENSPLHF
TRBJ2-7 TRBV7-8 CASSLGPTPKQYF
TRBJ1-2 TRBV20-1 CSALDRGRGNYGYTF
TRBJ2-2 TRBV5-1 CASSVYRLNTGELFF
TRBJ1-6 TRBV12-3/TRBV12-4 CASSGGSRNSPLHF
TRBJ2-1 TRBV6-4 CDGARREVVYNEQFF
TRBJ2-5 TRBV5-1 CASSLEGAETQYF
TRBJ2-2 TRBV27 CASTIQGANGELFF
TRBJ2-3 TRBV18 CASSPTVPNTQYF
TRBJ1-5 TRBV7-2 CASSLASGFPQPQHF
TRBJ2-1 TRBV5-1 CASSLGGLAGEGNEQFF
TRBJ1-4 TRBV11-2 CASSLVGGRWDEKLFF